The clone carrying this T cell receptor beta chain was picked up many times. What it recognizes is unknown. Each CDR3 protein gets one entry after TCRdb re-called the 5' RACE reads with MiXCR. The table has more than 20,000 distinct CDR3 sequences, just under 4.5% seen once; the top ten hold about a fifth. This specimen belongs to a study of early T cells in non-severe SARS-CoV-2 infection. The CDR3 consists of 14 residues. Germline V gene lookup returns CDR1 SGHAT and CDR2 FQNNGV. Trimming took 7 bases from V and 2 from J, leaving 13 bases between them. Broader study findings: VDJdb-based matching was biased toward anti-spike CD8 responses and missed private and CD4 specificities.

What was sequenced was whole blood. The receptor was isolated from an adult who was a healthcare worker with PCR-confirmed SARS-CoV-2 infection or an uninfected control (not recorded which). The rearrangement joins TRBV11-2 to TRBJ2-3; D gene ambiguous. The CDR3 coding sequence is TGTGCCAGCAACGAAAGAGAGAACACAGATACGCAGTATTTT. It codes for CASNERENTDTQYF.